Only a few counts were recorded for the clone carrying this T cell receptor (beta chain). What it binds is unknown. From the 5' RACE reads, TCRdb called clonotypes with MiXCR, one entry per CDR3 protein. The sample yields tens of thousands of distinct CDR3 sequences, approximately 9.5% seen once. The data are from a study of T-cell memory formation after mild COVID-19. Study-wide points: Clones shrinking from day 15 to 85 showed even CD4/CD8 mixes; later expanders tilted CD4+.

Trimming removed 1 base from V and 6 bases from J; junction bases left unmatched: 8. The germline V gene has CDR1 SGHTA and CDR2 FQGNSA. CDR3 size: 15 residues. The sequence came from a man aged 18 to 29 who had mild COVID-19 (a few samples of this study predate the infection). Cell type and time point are not known. The chain uses TRBV7-2 and TRBJ2-7; 8 bases are a match to TRBD2. The specimen was PBMCs or a T cell subset sorted from them (not recorded which). The CDR3 DNA sequence: TGTGCCAGCAGCTTAGTAAGGTTAGCGGGGTCCGAGCAGTACTTC. Its translation is CASSLVRLAGSEQYF.